Below, 30 T cell receptor beta chains from the same sample are listed, as sequenced in a study of T cell responses to AZD1222 COVID-19 vaccine. Assay: immunoSEQ multiplex PCR; the TCRdb copy retains only in-frame clones and omits some. Of approximately 150,000 clones listed, 90% are singletons. The sequenced sample was peripheral blood, obtained 28 days after the second AZD1222 dose. The receptor set was obtained from an adult who received the AZD1222 COVID-19 vaccine.

This clone was observed many times. V gene TRBV27 combines with J gene TRBJ1-6; unclear D gene. The CDR3 has 13 residues. Germline V lookup: CDR1 MNHEY, CDR2 SMNVEV (reference sequence). Trimming took off 2 bases at V and 10 bases at J, with 9 bases between the two ends. This chain's CDR3 is CASSLSPQSPLHF. The CDR3 region has the DNA TGTGCCAGCAGTTTAAGTCCCCAATCACCCCTCCACTTT.

This chain links TRBV27 with TRBJ2-3; 12 nucleotides match TRBD2. CDR3 length: 16 amino acids. V trimming: 6 bases; J trimming: 5 bases; junction bases outside the gene matches: 9. From germline, CDR1 is MNHEY and CDR2 SMNVEV (reference sequence). The CDR3 reads CASRTPSGRAGDTQYF. DNA for the CDR3: TGTGCCAGCAGAACTCCTAGCGGGAGGGCCGGAGATACGCAGTATTTT.

The chain is built from TRBV6-5 and TRBJ1-6, with 8 positions matching TRBD1. With V trimmed by 7 bases and J by 6 bases, 8 bases remained unmatched. Germline-derived CDR1 and CDR2 are MNHEY and SVGAGI. The CDR3 is 15 amino acids. CDR3 region: CASNYMDRANSPLHF. CDR3 DNA: TGTGCCAGCAACTACATGGACAGGGCTAATTCACCCCTCCACTTT.

The chain is built from TRBV4-1 and TRBJ1-1; D not resolved. V was clipped by 1 base and J by 0 bases, with 12 bases between them. The CDR3 loop spans 16 amino acids. Germline values: CDR1 MGHRA, CDR2 YSYEKL. This chain's CDR3 is CASSQGAAGVNTEAFF. The CDR3 bases are TGCGCCAGCAGCCAAGGGGCTGCAGGAGTGAACACTGAAGCTTTCTTT.

The rearrangement joins TRBV11-2 to TRBJ2-1, with D possibly TRBD2 on 6 matching bases. Germline V gene lookup returns CDR1 SGHAT and CDR2 FQNNGV. The CDR3 contains 16 residues. V was trimmed by 0 bases and J by 4 bases, leaving 13 bases between them. The CDR3 loop is CASSLEERARYNEQFF. The CDR3 DNA is TGTGCCAGCAGCTTAGAGGAGCGGGCTAGGTACAATGAGCAGTTCTTC.

The V and J genes are TRBV12-3 or TRBV12-4 and TRBJ2-2, with D perhaps matching TRBD2 (6 bases). The CDR3 length is 12 residues. Trimming shortened V by 7 bases and J by 4 bases, and 7 bases separated the two germline ends. The CDR3 sequence is CASNSGTGELFF. In nucleotides, the CDR3 is TGTGCCAGCAATAGCGGCACCGGGGAGCTGTTTTTT.

V gene TRBV24-1 combines with J gene TRBJ2-7; D may match TRBD1 or TRBD2 (5 bases each). Germline V gene lookup returns CDR1 KGHDR and CDR2 SFDVKD. With 9 bases removed from V and 3 bases from J, the gap between germline ends came to 17 bases. The CDR3 sequence is 14 residues long. The CDR3 region is CATDGRDGYYEQYF. As DNA, the CDR3 is TGTGCCACCGACGGCAGGGACGGATACTACGAGCAGTACTTC.

The chain uses TRBV15 and TRBJ1-5, with 7 positions matching TRBD1. Germline trimming cut 0 bases from V and 4 bases from J; bases unmatched to any gene: 3. This CDR3 has 15 amino acids. Germline CDR1 LNHNV, CDR2 YYDKDF (reference sequence). The CDR3 bases are TGTGCCACCAGCAGAGATAAGGGGGCAAATCAGCCCCAGCATTTT. Translated, it gives CATSRDKGANQPQHF. Filled out from reference TRBV15 and TRBJ1-5, the complete variable domain reads DAMVIQNPRYQVTQFGKPVTLSCSQTLNHNVMYWYQQKSSQAPKLLFHYYDKDFNNEADTPDNFQSRRPNTSFCFLDIRSPGLGDTAMYLCATSRDKGANQPQHFGDGTRLSIL.

The rearrangement links TRBV30 to TRBJ2-7; TRBD1 or TRBD2 may be the D gene (5 bases each). Trimming removed 5 bases from V and 2 bases from J, with 10 bases in between. Germline V gene data show CDR1 as GTSNPN and CDR2 as SVGIG (reference sequence). The CDR3 totals 12 residues. The CDR3 loop reads CAWEGTAYEQYF. The CDR3 bases are TGTGCCTGGGAGGGGACGGCCTACGAGCAGTACTTC.

CDR3 sequence reads: CASRDRGPYEQYF. The CDR3 nucleotides are TGTGCCAGCAGAGACAGGGGTCCCTACGAGCAGTACTTC. The chain employs TRBV6-5 and TRBJ2-7; 8 nucleotides match TRBD1. Germline lookup yields CDR1 MNHEY and CDR2 SVGAGI. The CDR3 extends over 13 amino acids. Trimming at V came to 6 bases and at J to 2 bases, leaving 3 bases not matched to a gene.

This chain links TRBV6-4 with TRBJ1-2, with TRBD1 as a possible D gene (5 bases). Trimming pared 5 bases from V and 4 bases from J, leaving 23 bases between. The CDR3 has 17 amino acids. From germline, CDR1 is MRHNA and CDR2 SNTAGT. Here the CDR3 DNA reads TGTGCCAGCAGTTCAAGGGGAGGGCAGCATCCCCTCTATGGCTACACCTTC. This translates into CASSSRGGQHPLYGYTF.

The rearrangement joins TRBV6-5 to TRBJ2-7; no clear D gene. The CDR3 has 12 amino acids. Deletions cut 6 bases from V and 6 bases from J, with 12 bases between. Germline CDR1 is MNHEY and CDR2 is SVGAGI. The CDR3 bases are TGTGCCAGCAGGAGCACAGCGACCGAGCAGTACTTC. As protein: CASRSTATEQYF.

The rearrangement links TRBV11-1 to TRBJ2-3; 7 bases fit TRBD2. Germline CDR1 and CDR2: SGHAT and FQDESV (reference sequence). The CDR3 sequence is 16 residues long. V shed 5 bases, J shed 1 base, and the junction held 9 bases outside the gene matches. In nucleotides, the CDR3 is TGTGCCAGCAGCCGCTACCGGGAGGCCCGCACAGATACGCAGTATTTT. It is translated as CASSRYREARTDTQYF. The full variable domain, completed using reference TRBV11-1 and TRBJ2-3, is EAEVAQSPRYKITEKSQAVAFWCDPISGHATLYWYRQILGQGPELLVQFQDESVVDDSQLPKDRFSAERLKGVDSTLKIQPAELGDSAMYLCASSRYREARTDTQYFGPGTRLTVL.

The chain employs TRBV15 and TRBJ2-7; 7 positions match TRBD2. Trimming removed 0 bases from V and 6 bases from J; junction bases left unmatched: 8. The CDR3 runs to 15 residues. Germline V gives CDR1 LNHNV, CDR2 YYDKDF (reference sequence). For the CDR3, the DNA is TGTGCCACCAGCAGAGATCTGGCGGGAGTCGGCGAGCAGTACTTC. Its translation is CATSRDLAGVGEQYF.

The CDR3 bases are TGTGCCAGCAACCAGCAGGGGGGCAATCAGCCCCAGCATTTT. Its protein is CASNQQGGNQPQHF. The chain recombines TRBV5-5 with TRBJ1-5, with 7 bases fitting TRBD1. V lost 6 bases and J lost 2; bases outside the gene matches: 5. Germline V lookup: CDR1 SGHKS, CDR2 YYEKEE (reference sequence). The CDR3 spans 14 residues. Full variable domain (remainder filled in from reference TRBV5-5 and TRBJ1-5): DAGVTQSPTHLIKTRGQQVTLRCSPISGHKSVSWYQQVLGQGPQFIFQYYEKEERGRGNFPDRFSARQFPNYSSELNVNALLLGDSALYLCASNQQGGNQPQHFGDGTRLSIL.

The chain employs TRBV30 and TRBJ2-1; maybe TRBD2 (5 bases). Trimming removed 2 bases at V and 7 bases at J, with 15 bases between. There are 14 residues in the CDR3. Germline V gives CDR1 GTSNPN, CDR2 SVGIG (reference sequence). The CDR3 region is CAWSKGDLVNEQFF. As DNA, the CDR3 is TGTGCCTGGAGTAAGGGAGATCTAGTAAATGAGCAGTTCTTC.

The chain has TRBV2 and TRBJ1-5, with TRBD1 identical over 9 bases. CDR3 size: 16 residues. V lost 2 bases and J lost 4; bases outside the gene matches: 6. Germline CDR1 and CDR2: SNHLY and FYNNEI. The CDR3 sequence: CASSENRGQGNQPQHF. The CDR3 bases are TGTGCCAGCAGTGAAAACAGGGGGCAGGGAAATCAGCCCCAGCATTTT.

The chain uses TRBV3-1 (or the pseudogene TRBV3-2) and TRBJ2-5; 9 bases align to TRBD2. The CDR3 has 16 amino acids. Germline trimming cut 1 base from V and 5 bases from J; bases unmatched to any gene: 8. CDR1 and CDR2 from the germline V gene are LGHDT and YNNKEL (reference sequence). CDR3 protein: CASSQVLTSGWETQYF. The CDR3 DNA sequence: TGTGCCAGCAGCCAAGTGTTAACTAGCGGGTGGGAGACCCAGTACTTC.

J is TRBJ1-6 and V is TRBV5-1, with D possibly matching TRBD1 (5 bases). V was shortened by 2 bases and J by 7 bases, with 7 bases between the two germline ends. This CDR3 is built from 13 residues. CDR1 SGHRS and CDR2 YFSETQ come from the germline V gene. The CDR3 sequence: CASSFDRNSPLHF. The CDR3 DNA reads as TGCGCCAGCAGCTTCGACAGAAATTCACCCCTCCACTTT.

This chain uses TRBV6-5 with TRBJ2-2; 9 bases map to TRBD1. V was pared by 2 bases and J by 5 bases, with 3 bases of the junction left unmatched. The CDR3 spans 15 residues. Germline V CDR1 and CDR2: MNHEY, SVGAGI. CDR3 sequence reads: CASSYIQGATGELFF. In DNA, the CDR3 is TGTGCCAGCAGTTACATACAGGGGGCAACCGGGGAGCTGTTTTTT.

This chain links TRBV7-2 with TRBJ2-7; 7 bases map to TRBD1. The CDR3 length is 13 residues. Trimming took 4 bases from V and 2 from J; bases not matched to a gene: 2. Germline assignment: CDR1 SGHTA and CDR2 FQGNSA. The CDR3 region is CASSWGQPYEQYF. CDR3 nucleotide sequence: TGTGCCAGCAGCTGGGGACAGCCCTACGAGCAGTACTTC.

V and J are TRBV28 and TRBJ1-2; no clear D. Per the germline V gene, CDR1 is MDHEN and CDR2 is SYDVKM. V lost 3 bases and J lost 2, with 10 bases in between. There are 14 residues in the CDR3. The CDR3 nucleotides read TGTGCCAGCAGTTTCCCTCCACCGAACTATGGCTACACCTTC. The encoded protein is CASSFPPPNYGYTF.

This clone was recorded only once. The chain has TRBV3-1 (or the pseudogene TRBV3-2) and TRBJ1-1, with D unresolved. V lost 7 bases to trimming and J lost 7 bases, with 25 bases between them. Per the germline V gene, CDR1 is LGHDT and CDR2 is YNNKEL (reference sequence). The CDR3 extends over 16 amino acids. The CDR3 bases are TGTGCCAGCACGGAACGGACGGCCCGTCACCTAAGTGAAGCTTTCTTT. This codes for CASTERTARHLSEAFF.

This rearrangement joins TRBV5-5 to TRBJ1-5; 8 bases are shared with TRBD1. The junction had 13 bases not matched to a gene; V was cut back by 3 bases and J by 5 bases. Germline CDR1 and CDR2: SGHKS and YYEKEE (reference sequence). CDR3 size: 17 residues. CDR3 nucleotides: TGTGCCAGCAGCTCGCAGTTGACAGGGGATGGATATCAGCCCCAGCATTTT. This encodes CASSSQLTGDGYQPQHF.

V is TRBV6-6 and J is TRBJ2-6; D is unresolved. V was shortened by 11 bases and J by 2 bases, with 7 bases between the two germline ends. CDR3 size: 12 residues. Germline-derived CDR1 and CDR2 are MNHNY and SVGAGI (reference sequence). CDR3 loop: CAASPGANVLTF. In DNA form, the CDR3 reads TGTGCCGCCTCCCCTGGGGCCAACGTCCTGACTTTC.

The genes are TRBV5-1 and TRBJ2-3, with D unclear. Between the trimmed V and J ends, which lost 4 bases and 3 bases, there was a span of 9 bases. The CDR3 loop spans 13 amino acids. CDR1 and CDR2 (germline): SGHRS, YFSETQ. For the CDR3, the DNA is TGCGCCAGCAGCCCGGACGGGACAGATACGCAGTATTTT. Amino acid sequence: CASSPDGTDTQYF.

This chain connects TRBV18 to TRBJ2-7; perhaps TRBD2 as D (7 bases). Trimming left V 3 bases short and J 3 bases short, with 15 bases between. Germline lookup yields CDR1 KGHSH and CDR2 LQKENI. This CDR3 is built from 15 residues. CDR3: CASSPTAGAHYEQYF. CDR3 sequence (DNA): TGTGCCAGCTCACCTACGGCGGGGGCCCACTACGAGCAGTACTTC.

This chain connects TRBV5-5 to TRBJ1-5; perhaps TRBD1 as D (5 bases). Per germline, CDR1 SGHKS and CDR2 YYEKEE (reference sequence). Trimming removed 0 bases from V and 1 base from J, with 8 bases in between. The CDR3 extends over 15 amino acids. The CDR3 loop is CASSLGGASNQPQHF. DNA for the CDR3: TGTGCCAGCAGCTTGGGGGGCGCGAGCAATCAGCCCCAGCATTTT.

The V call is TRBV6-5, the J call TRBJ2-1, with 8 positions matching TRBD2. Germline trimming cut 6 bases from V and 6 bases from J; bases unmatched to any gene: 10. Germline CDR1 reads MNHEY; CDR2 reads SVGAGI. The CDR3 sequence is 15 residues long. Here the CDR3 DNA reads TGTGCCAGCAGCCAGGGACTAGAGGCTACCAATGAGCAGTTCTTC. The encoded protein is CASSQGLEATNEQFF.

This clone is a singleton in its sample. The CDR3 bases are TGTGCCAGCAGCCAAACCCCGTCATACACCAATGAGCAGTTCTTC. It specifies CASSQTPSYTNEQFF. The chain is built from TRBV7-9 and TRBJ2-1, with D unresolved. The ends were cut back, 5 bases at V and 6 bases at J, with 17 bases in the middle. The germline V gene encodes CDR1 SEHNR and CDR2 FQNEAQ (reference sequence). The CDR3 has 15 residues.